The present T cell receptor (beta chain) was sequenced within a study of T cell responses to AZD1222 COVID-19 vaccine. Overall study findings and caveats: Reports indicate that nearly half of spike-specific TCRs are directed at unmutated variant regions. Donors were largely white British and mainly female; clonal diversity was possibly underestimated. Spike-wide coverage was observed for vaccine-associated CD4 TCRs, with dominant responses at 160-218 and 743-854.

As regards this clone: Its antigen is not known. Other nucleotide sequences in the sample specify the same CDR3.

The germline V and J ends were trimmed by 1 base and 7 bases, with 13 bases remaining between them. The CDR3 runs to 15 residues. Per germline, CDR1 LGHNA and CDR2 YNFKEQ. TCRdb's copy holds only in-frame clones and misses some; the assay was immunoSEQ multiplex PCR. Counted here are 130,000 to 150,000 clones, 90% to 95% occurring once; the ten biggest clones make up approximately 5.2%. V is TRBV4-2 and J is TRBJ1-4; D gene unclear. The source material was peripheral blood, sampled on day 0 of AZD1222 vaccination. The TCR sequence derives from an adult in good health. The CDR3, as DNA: TGTGCCAGCAGCCAAGCTCGGGGAGGCACTGAAAAACTGTTTTTT. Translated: CASSQARGGTEKLFF.